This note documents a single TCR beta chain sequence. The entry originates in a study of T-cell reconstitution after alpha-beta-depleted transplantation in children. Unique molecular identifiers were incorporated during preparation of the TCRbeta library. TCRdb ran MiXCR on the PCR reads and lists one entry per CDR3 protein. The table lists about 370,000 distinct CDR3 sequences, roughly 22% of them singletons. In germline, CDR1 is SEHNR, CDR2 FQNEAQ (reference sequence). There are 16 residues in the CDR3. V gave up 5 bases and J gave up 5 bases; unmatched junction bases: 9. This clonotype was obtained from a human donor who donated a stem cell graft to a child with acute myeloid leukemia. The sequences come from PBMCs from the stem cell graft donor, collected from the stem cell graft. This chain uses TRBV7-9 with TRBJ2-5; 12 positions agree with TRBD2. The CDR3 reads CASSRQGLAGSETQYF. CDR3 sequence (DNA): TGTGCCAGCAGCCGGCAGGGACTAGCGGGTTCTGAGACCCAGTACTTC. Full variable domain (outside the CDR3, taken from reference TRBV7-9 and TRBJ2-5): DTGVSQNPRHKITKRGQNVTFRCDPISEHNRLYWYRQTLGQGPEFLTYFQNEAQLEKSRLLSDRFSAERPKGSFSTLEIQRTEQGDSAMYLCASSRQGLAGSETQYFGPGTRLLVL.